The 13 T cell receptor beta chains below come from one sample, sequenced in a study of blood T cell repertoires in COVID-19. Repertoires were generated with immunoSEQ multiplex PCR, while TCRdb's copy carries only in-frame clones and drops some. The sample holds about 270,000 clones, 85% to 90% seen once. Material for sequencing was PBMCs or T cells enriched from blood (not recorded which). These receptors came from a woman aged 25 to 39 with acute COVID-19.

The rearrangement links TRBV5-1 to TRBJ1-4; D unresolved. Trimming pared 5 bases from V and 8 bases from J, leaving 22 bases between. CDR1 SGHRS and CDR2 YFSETQ come from the germline V gene. This CDR3 region has 16 residues. The CDR3 spells CASSYAPGSYGEKLFF. The CDR3 DNA reads TGCGCCAGCAGTTACGCCCCCGGGAGCTACGGGGAAAAACTGTTTTTT.

The genes are TRBV18 and TRBJ2-1; possibly TRBD2 for D (6 bases). The CDR3 consists of 13 residues. The V end was cut by 2 bases, the J end by 7 bases, with 9 bases between. The germline gives CDR1 KGHSH, CDR2 LQKENI. The CDR3 reads CASSPGTVNEQFF. CDR3 sequence (DNA): TGTGCCAGCTCACCAGGGACTGTTAATGAGCAGTTCTTC.

The gene calls are TRBV19 and TRBJ2-1; 10 positions match TRBD2. The CDR3 has 16 amino acids. Germline loops: CDR1 LNHDA, CDR2 SQIVND (reference sequence). V shed 6 bases, J shed 6 bases, and the junction held 11 bases outside the gene matches. The CDR3 sequence is CASRDPSGSIVNEQFF. CDR3 DNA: TGTGCCAGTAGGGACCCTAGCGGGAGCATTGTCAATGAGCAGTTCTTC.

This clone was seen only once. This chain uses TRBV7-3 with TRBJ1-2, with TRBD1 matching 9 bases. V shed 4 bases, J shed 4 bases, and the junction held 7 bases outside the gene matches. The CDR3 loop spans 15 amino acids. Germline values: CDR1 SGHTA, CDR2 FQGTGA. CDR3 in amino acids: CASSSSGTGSYGYTF. CDR3 sequence (DNA): TGTGCCAGCAGCTCGAGCGGGACAGGGTCCTATGGCTACACCTTC.

V is TRBV7-9 and J is TRBJ1-2, with a weak D call TRBD1 (5 bases). CDR3 length: 13 amino acids. Per germline, CDR1 SEHNR and CDR2 FQNEAQ (reference sequence). Trimming removed 4 bases from V and 2 bases from J, with 8 bases in between. The CDR3 bases are TGTGCCAGCAGCTCGACAGTCAACTATGGCTACACCTTC. Its protein product is CASSSTVNYGYTF.

This clone was seen a few times. V is TRBV6-5 and J is TRBJ1-3; D gene unclear. The CDR3 runs to 15 residues. Germline-derived CDR1 and CDR2 are MNHEY and SVGAGI. The germline V and J ends were trimmed by 2 bases and 4 bases, with 12 bases remaining between them. The CDR3 loop is CASSYTPENGNTIYF. CDR3 bases: TGTGCCAGCAGTTACACGCCGGAGAACGGAAACACCATATATTTT.

This chain links TRBV29-1 with TRBJ1-1, with unresolved D. V dropped 7 bases and J dropped 0 bases, with 12 bases sitting between them. CDR1 SQVTM and CDR2 ANQGSEA come from the germline V gene. The CDR3 has 13 amino acids. The CDR3 nucleotides read TGCAGCGGGAGGGTAGGGTTGAACACTGAAGCTTTCTTT. It translates to CSGRVGLNTEAFF.

The V gene is TRBV30, the J gene TRBJ2-1; 16 bases map to TRBD2. The germline V gene encodes CDR1 GTSNPN and CDR2 SVGIG (reference sequence). The CDR3 runs to 18 residues. V was clipped by 2 bases and J by 1 base; unmatched bases: 5. The CDR3 here is CAWSTGTSGRVSYNEQFF. CDR3 nucleotide sequence: TGTGCCTGGAGTACCGGGACTAGCGGGAGGGTATCCTACAATGAGCAGTTCTTC.

The chain employs TRBV7-9 and TRBJ2-1; 7 nucleotides align to TRBD2. The CDR3 totals 16 residues. The V gene end was trimmed by 2 bases and the J gene end by 15 bases; junction bases not matched to a gene: 19. Germline CDR1 SEHNR, CDR2 FQNEAQ (reference sequence). The CDR3 loop is CASSLMGGNAGERLFF. As DNA, the CDR3 is TGTGCCAGCAGCTTAATGGGAGGGAATGCGGGTGAAAGGCTGTTCTTC.

The chain joins TRBV18 to TRBJ2-6; D is perhaps TRBD1 (6 bases). V dropped 0 bases and J dropped 1 base, with 13 bases sitting between them. This CDR3 is built from 18 residues. Germline V gene lookup returns CDR1 KGHSH and CDR2 LQKENI. CDR3: CASSPPGTFSSGANVLTF. The CDR3 DNA reads as TGTGCCAGCTCACCACCCGGGACATTCTCATCTGGGGCCAACGTCCTGACTTTC.

This chain joins TRBV7-3 and TRBJ1-2, with 7 bases aligning to TRBD1. The V gene end was trimmed by 5 bases and the J gene end by 4 bases; junction bases not matched to a gene: 4. Looked up from germline, CDR1 is SGHTA and CDR2 is FQGTGA. This CDR3 has 13 amino acids. CDR3 protein: CASSPGQSYGYTF. As DNA, the CDR3 is TGTGCCAGCAGCCCGGGACAGTCCTATGGCTACACCTTC.

V gene TRBV6-5 combines with J gene TRBJ1-2; 11 nucleotides agree with TRBD1. Per germline, CDR1 MNHEY and CDR2 SVGAGI. Losses at the gene ends were 2 bases for V and 8 bases for J; bases not matched to a gene: 1. The CDR3 is 13 residues long. Written as DNA, the CDR3 is TGTGCCAGCAGTTACAGGACAGGGGGCGGCTACACCTTC. Its translation is CASSYRTGGGYTF.

The J gene is TRBJ2-7, the V gene TRBV4-2; D gene unclear. From germline, CDR1 is LGHNA and CDR2 YNFKEQ. V lost 5 bases to trimming and J lost 2 bases, with 7 bases between them. The CDR3 totals 12 residues. CDR3 sequence: CASSAGTYEQYF. The CDR3 coding sequence is TGTGCCAGCAGCGCAGGCACCTACGAGCAGTACTTC.